The 31 T cell receptor beta chains in this list originate from one sample, sequenced in a study of cytomegalovirus exposure and HLA in healthy donors. Vbeta (60) and Jbeta (13) primers were used in the PCR. This table comes from immunoSEQ multiplex PCR, and its TCRdb copy is limited to in-frame clones, with some not included. The repertoire holds hundreds of thousands of clones, around 64% seen once, with 2% to 3% in the top ten. The sequenced sample was PBMCs. These receptors originate from a man aged 40-50 years in good health and CMV-seropositive.

The CDR3 region has the DNA TGTGCCAGCAGCTGGGGGGCGGGACAGATCTACGAGCAGTACTTC. Its protein is CASSWGAGQIYEQYF. This chain connects TRBV11-2 to TRBJ2-5, with TRBD1 as a possible D gene (7 bases). The J call could be wrong; TRBJ2-7 is a better fit for the DNA end. The germline CDR1 and CDR2 sequences are SGHAT and FQNNGV. CDR3 size: 15 residues.

Of note for this clone: A read error may produce the germline difference seen at one junction end. V and J are TRBV7-9 and TRBJ1-1; D unresolved. The CDR3 has 12 residues. Germline CDR1 reads SEHNR; CDR2 reads FQNEAQ (reference sequence). The CDR3 loop is CSSSRVNTEAFF. DNA for the CDR3: TGTTCCAGCAGCCGAGTGAACACTGAAGCTTTCTTT.

This clone was picked up a small number of times. V and J are TRBV10-2 and TRBJ1-6; D perhaps matches TRBD1 (5 bases). Trimming removed 0 bases at V and 7 bases at J, with 13 bases between. The length of the CDR3 is 16 residues. Germline CDR1 reads WSHSY; CDR2 reads SAAADI. The CDR3 coding sequence is TGCGCCAGCAGTGAGTCGCCCTTCTCAGGGAATTCACCCCTCCACTTT. The encoded protein is CASSESPFSGNSPLHF.

The chain has TRBV11-2 and TRBJ1-1; 7 nucleotides line up with TRBD1. CDR1 and CDR2 (germline): SGHAT, FQNNGV. The CDR3 is 12 amino acids. V lost 5 bases and J lost 7; bases outside the gene matches: 4. The CDR3 DNA follows: TGTGCCAGCAGCCACGGGACAGTTGAAGCTTTCTTT. Protein: CASSHGTVEAFF.

This chain uses TRBV19 with TRBJ1-3, with TRBD1 matching 10 bases. This CDR3 comprises 10 residues. Germline CDR1 is LNHDA and CDR2 is SQIVND (reference sequence). Trimming removed 10 bases from V and 10 bases from J; junction bases left unmatched: 1. CDR3 in DNA: TGTGCCACGGGACAGGGGACCATATATTTT. This gives the protein CATGQGTIYF.

The chain couples TRBV7-3 to TRBJ2-1; 7 positions agree with TRBD2. V dropped 2 bases and J dropped 4; count of bases not matched to a gene: 5. The CDR3 contains 15 residues. CDR1 is SGHTA and CDR2 is FQGTGA in the germline V gene. CDR3 protein: CASSLGGGTYNEQFF. DNA of the CDR3: TGTGCCAGCAGCTTAGGGGGGGGGACGTACAATGAGCAGTTCTTC.

A few counts support this clone. The chain carries TRBV7-8 and TRBJ2-5; unclear D gene. This CDR3 contains 12 residues. V was trimmed by 8 bases and J by 7 bases, leaving 14 bases between them. Germline V gives CDR1 SGHVS, CDR2 FQNEAQ. The CDR3 region is CASRPSVGTQYF. The DNA for the CDR3 is TGTGCCAGCCGCCCTTCCGTCGGGACCCAGTACTTC.

The genes are TRBV5-4 and TRBJ1-4; 7 nucleotides align to TRBD1. The CDR3 has 14 amino acids. J lost 8 bases, V lost 4 bases, and 8 bases had no gene match. From germline, CDR1 is SGHNT and CDR2 YYREEE (reference sequence). CDR3 amino acids: CASSPGQREEKLFF. DNA of the CDR3: TGTGCCAGCAGCCCGGGACAGCGGGAGGAAAAACTGTTTTTT.

This chain uses TRBV28 with TRBJ2-2; 8 nucleotides agree with TRBD2. Per germline, CDR1 MDHEN and CDR2 SYDVKM. CDR3 length: 14 amino acids. V shed 6 bases and J 6 bases; nucleotides not matched to a gene: 6. The CDR3 DNA reads TGTGCCAGCAGATCCGGGACTAGGTCCGGGGAGCTGTTTTTT. This translates into CASRSGTRSGELFF.

The CDR3 loop is CASSSFFGTAISTDTQYF. As DNA, the CDR3 is TGTGCCAGCAGCTCCTTCTTCGGGACAGCCATTAGCACAGATACGCAGTATTTT. The rearrangement joins TRBV7-8 to TRBJ2-3, with 7 nucleotides matching TRBD1. J was trimmed by 0 bases and V by 4 bases; bases with no gene match: 13. In germline, CDR1 is SGHVS, CDR2 FQNEAQ. The CDR3 contains 18 residues.

The chain joins TRBV19 to TRBJ2-5; possibly TRBD2 for D (6 bases). The CDR3 runs to 13 residues. Germline CDR1 LNHDA, CDR2 SQIVND (reference sequence). V was pared by 3 bases and J by 4 bases, with 9 bases between. In DNA, the CDR3 is TGTGCCAGTAGTATCCAGGGAGGAGAGACCCAGTACTTC. Its translation is CASSIQGGETQYF.

The gene calls are TRBV6-6 and TRBJ2-3; unclear D gene. The CDR3 consists of 11 residues. Germline V lookup: CDR1 MNHNY, CDR2 SVGAGI (reference sequence). The V and J ends lost 8 bases and 6 bases respectively, with 9 bases between them. CDR3 region: CASSTRDTQYF. CDR3 coding DNA: TGTGCCAGCTCCACACGCGATACGCAGTATTTT.

The rearrangement links TRBV4-1 to TRBJ2-7; 8 bases map to TRBD1. Germline loops: CDR1 MGHRA, CDR2 YSYEKL. CDR3 length: 15 amino acids. The ends lost 0 bases at V and 1 base at J; junction bases unmatched: 2. The CDR3 reads CASSQDRDRSYEQYF. The DNA of the CDR3 is TGCGCCAGCAGCCAAGATCGGGACAGGTCCTACGAGCAGTACTTC.

V gene TRBV18 combines with J gene TRBJ2-3; 8 bases line up with TRBD2. V shed 5 bases, J shed 5 bases, and the junction held 6 bases outside the gene matches. Germline V gives CDR1 KGHSH, CDR2 LQKENI. The CDR3 consists of 14 residues. The CDR3 bases are TGTGCCAGCTCATCGGGGGGGCGTGGAGATACGCAGTATTTT. Residues: CASSSGGRGDTQYF.

The CDR3 DNA reads as TGTGCCAGCTCCCTGCGGGCTGCGGGGGCCGACAATGAGCAGTTCTTC. Encoded protein: CASSLRAAGADNEQFF. This chain joins TRBV18 and TRBJ2-1; D might be TRBD2 (7 bases). Between the trimmed V and J ends, which lost 6 bases and 5 bases, there was a span of 20 bases. Germline CDR1 and CDR2: KGHSH and LQKENI. There are 16 residues in the CDR3.

The chain joins TRBV29-1 to TRBJ2-2; 9 positions match TRBD1. This CDR3 is built from 15 residues. V lost 6 bases, J lost 5 bases, and 10 bases stayed unmatched. The germline gives CDR1 SQVTM, CDR2 ANQGSEA. DNA for the CDR3: TGCAGCGTCGCCCCAGGGACAGGGAATACCGGGGAGCTGTTTTTT. This encodes CSVAPGTGNTGELFF.

The chain joins TRBV4-1 to TRBJ2-1; the match to TRBD2 covers 10 bases. The CDR3 runs to 15 residues. Per germline, CDR1 MGHRA and CDR2 YSYEKL. Trimming removed 3 bases from V and 7 bases from J; junction bases left unmatched: 6. The CDR3 here is CASSQKRGGLNEQFF. The CDR3 region has the DNA TGCGCCAGCAGCCAGAAGCGGGGGGGCCTTAATGAGCAGTTCTTC.

This chain uses TRBV4-1 with TRBJ2-5, with D possibly matching TRBD2 (6 bases). CDR3 length: 16 residues. Germline CDR1 is MGHRA and CDR2 is YSYEKL. With 4 bases removed from V and 1 base from J, the gap between germline ends came to 16 bases. CDR3 DNA sequence: TGCGCCAGCAGCCGCCTGAGGGGCGGGGTCCAAGAGACCCAGTACTTC. It translates to CASSRLRGGVQETQYF.

This clone was picked up a small number of times. CDR3 amino acids: CASSFPGQLIHEQYF. CDR3 in DNA: TGCGCCAGCAGCTTTCCGGGACAGTTAATCCACGAGCAGTACTTC. The genes are TRBV5-1 and TRBJ2-5, with 7 bases that match TRBD1. The J call could be wrong; TRBJ2-7 is a better fit for the DNA end. The germline CDR1 and CDR2 sequences are SGHRS and YFSETQ. The CDR3 extends over 15 amino acids.

The chain has TRBV9 and TRBJ2-5; TRBD2 aligns across 8 bases. With 0 bases clipped from V and 11 bases from J, the junction kept 12 bases outside the gene matches. The germline V gene encodes CDR1 SGDLS and CDR2 YYNGEE. The CDR3 totals 15 residues. DNA for the CDR3: TGTGCCAGCAGCGTAGCGGTAGCGGGGATTAGTGAGCAGTACTTC. Encoded protein: CASSVAVAGISEQYF.

The V call is TRBV7-2, the J call TRBJ2-1, with 13 bases aligning to TRBD2. The CDR3 runs 16 residues. V lost 4 bases, J lost 7 bases, and 7 bases stayed unmatched. Germline CDR1 and CDR2: SGHTA and FQGNSA. In nucleotides, the CDR3 is TGTGCCAGCAGCTCCGGACTAGCGGGGGCCCCGAATGAGCAGTTCTTC. Its protein is CASSSGLAGAPNEQFF. The variable domain in full, with the rest retrieved from reference TRBV7-2 and TRBJ2-1, is GAGVSQSPSNKVTEKGKDVELRCDPISGHTALYWYRQSLGQGLEFLIYFQGNSAPDKSGLPSDRFSAERTGGSVSTLTIQRTQQEDSAVYLCASSSGLAGAPNEQFFGPGTRLTVL.

There are a few counts of this clone. CDR3 sequence: CASRLRGGAMNTEAFF. CDR3 nucleotides: TGTGCCAGCAGACTGAGGGGAGGGGCCATGAACACTGAAGCTTTCTTT. This chain joins TRBV7-2 and TRBJ1-1, with D maybe TRBD1 (5 bases). CDR1 is SGHTA and CDR2 is FQGNSA in the germline V gene. The ends were cut back, 6 bases at V and 0 bases at J, with 17 bases in the middle. This CDR3 is built from 16 residues.

V and J are TRBV28 and TRBJ1-5; the match to TRBD1 covers 9 bases. Trimming removed 7 bases from V and 2 bases from J; junction bases left unmatched: 6. CDR3 length: 15 amino acids. Germline V gene lookup returns CDR1 MDHEN and CDR2 SYDVKM. Here the CDR3 reads CASTDRDRGNQPQHF. The CDR3 bases are TGTGCCAGCACCGACCGGGACAGGGGCAATCAGCCCCAGCATTTT.

The J gene is TRBJ2-2, the V gene TRBV4-2, with 8 bases identical to TRBD2. Germline V gene data show CDR1 as LGHNA and CDR2 as YNFKEQ. V lost 4 bases, J lost 2 bases, and 3 bases stayed unmatched. This CDR3 spans 15 amino acids. This CDR3 is CASSPWTSNTGELFF. The CDR3 DNA sequence: TGTGCCAGCAGCCCCTGGACTAGCAACACCGGGGAGCTGTTTTTT.

As concerns this clone: One end of the junction varies from germline; a read error may be responsible. V and J are TRBV2 and TRBJ2-7; 7 positions agree with TRBD1. This CDR3 comprises 15 residues. The germline V gene has CDR1 SNHLY and CDR2 FYNNEI. The CDR3 bases are TGTGCCAGCAGTATAGACAGGGCTAGCTCCTACGGGCAGTACTTC. Translation: CASSIDRASSYGQYF.

This chain joins TRBV7-2 and TRBJ2-5; 8 nucleotides align to TRBD1. Trimming removed 5 bases from V and 6 bases from J; junction bases left unmatched: 5. The CDR3 contains 13 residues. Per the germline V gene, CDR1 is SGHTA and CDR2 is FQGNSA. CDR3 in amino acids: CASSQDREKTQYF. The CDR3 DNA reads as TGTGCCAGCAGCCAGGACAGGGAAAAGACCCAGTACTTC.

The V call is TRBV6-5, the J call TRBJ2-1; TRBD1 aligns across 9 bases. V dropped 6 bases and J dropped 7; count of bases not matched to a gene: 4. CDR3 length: 13 residues. The germline CDR1 and CDR2 sequences are MNHEY and SVGAGI. The chain's CDR3 is CASSRTGENEQFF. CDR3 in DNA: TGTGCCAGCAGCCGGACAGGGGAAAATGAGCAGTTCTTC.

V usage is TRBV9 and J usage is TRBJ2-7, with 8 bases aligning to TRBD2. This CDR3 is built from 15 residues. The ends lost 0 bases at V and 1 base at J; junction bases unmatched: 3. Germline loops: CDR1 SGDLS, CDR2 YYNGEE. CDR3 sequence (DNA): TGTGCCAGCAGCGTAGAACTAGCGGATTCCTACGAGCAGTACTTC. Amino acids: CASSVELADSYEQYF.

The rearrangement joins TRBV7-3 to TRBJ2-2; 9 nucleotides align to TRBD1. Germline assignment: CDR1 SGHTA and CDR2 FQGTGA. J was trimmed by 7 bases and V by 5 bases; bases with no gene match: 8. The CDR3 extends over 15 amino acids. The CDR3 DNA is TGTGCCAGCAGCCCCCTCGGACAGGGGTTCGGGGAGCTGTTTTTT. Translation: CASSPLGQGFGELFF.

The sample holds a few counts of this clone. The V gene is TRBV5-4, the J gene TRBJ2-5; 10 bases map to TRBD2. CDR1 is SGHNT and CDR2 is YYREEE in the germline V gene (reference sequence). Trimming at V came to 6 bases and at J to 5 bases, leaving 7 bases not matched to a gene. The CDR3 consists of 14 residues. CDR3 protein: CASTSGGAGETQYF. CDR3 DNA sequence: TGTGCCAGCACCAGCGGGGGGGCCGGGGAGACCCAGTACTTC.

CDR3 sequence (DNA): TGTGCCAGTAGTATCGAGGGGGCGGGTTACGAGCAGTACTTC. Its protein is CASSIEGAGYEQYF. The chain employs TRBV19 and TRBJ2-7, with TRBD1 matching 7 bases. Germline CDR1 and CDR2: LNHDA and SQIVND (reference sequence). The CDR3 is 14 residues long. V gave up 3 bases and J gave up 4 bases; unmatched junction bases: 6.